This TCR beta chain was identified in a study of blood T cell repertoires in COVID-19. Overall study context: PBMCs, B-cell-depleted T cells, or T cells were the source of the cDNA or gDNA that made up the material.

The V and J ends lost 6 bases and 1 base respectively, with 9 bases between them. CDR3 length: 13 residues. In germline, CDR1 is MNHEY, CDR2 SVGEGT. Original data processing: Counts of nucleated cells, estimated from reference gene primer amplification, were obtained. TCRdb's table, derived via immunoSEQ multiplex PCR, lists solely in-frame clones and lacks some. V and J calls and clone size are those listed in that table; D and trimming were worked out from the DNA. The sample has 55,000 to 70,000 clones, 82% seen once. The chain couples TRBV6-2 or TRBV6-3 to TRBJ1-1; D unresolved. The clonotype originates from a woman in her sixties or seventies with acute or convalescent COVID-19. Sequenced: peripheral blood. The DNA for the CDR3 is TGTGCCAGCAGCCAACGGGAGAACACTGAAGCTTTCTTT. Translation gives CASSQRENTEAFF.